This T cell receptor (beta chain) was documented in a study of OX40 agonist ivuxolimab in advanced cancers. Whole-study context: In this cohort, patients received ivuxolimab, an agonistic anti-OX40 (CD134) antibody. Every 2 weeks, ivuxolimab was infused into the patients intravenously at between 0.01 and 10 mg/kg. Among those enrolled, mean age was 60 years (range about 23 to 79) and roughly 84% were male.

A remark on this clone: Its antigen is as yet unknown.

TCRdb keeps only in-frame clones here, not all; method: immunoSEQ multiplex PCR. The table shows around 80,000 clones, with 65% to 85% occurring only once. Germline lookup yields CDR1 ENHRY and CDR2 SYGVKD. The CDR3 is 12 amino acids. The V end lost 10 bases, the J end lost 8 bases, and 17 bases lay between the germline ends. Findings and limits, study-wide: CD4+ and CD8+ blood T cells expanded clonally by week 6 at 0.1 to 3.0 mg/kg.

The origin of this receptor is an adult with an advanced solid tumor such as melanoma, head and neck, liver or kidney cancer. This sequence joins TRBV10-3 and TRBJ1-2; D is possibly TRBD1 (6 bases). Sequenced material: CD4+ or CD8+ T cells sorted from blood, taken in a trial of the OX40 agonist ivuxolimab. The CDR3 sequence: CATSPGERGYTF. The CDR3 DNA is TGTGCCACTAGTCCAGGGGAAAGGGGCTACACCTTC.